This TCR beta chain was obtained from a study of cytotoxic CD8 clonotypes in ibrutinib-treated CLL. Across the study: The group held 11 relapsed/refractory and roughly 14 treatment-naive patients, with roughly 17 IGHV unmutated. Samples averaged approximately 240,000 productive templates and 94,082 productive rearrangements.

Looked up from germline, CDR1 is LNHDA and CDR2 is SQIVND (reference sequence). V shed 5 bases and J 6 bases; nucleotides not matched to a gene: 13. The CDR3 is made up of 18 amino acids. The protocol was immunoSEQ multiplex PCR, while the TCRdb copy is restricted to in-frame clones and leaves out a portion. The sample holds roughly 150,000 clones, roughly 80% seen once. The sequencing here drew on PBMCs, taken after 24 months of ibrutinib treatment. This sequence originates from a human donor with chronic lymphocytic leukemia. The rearrangement uses TRBV19 and TRBJ2-6, with TRBD2 matching 10 bases. The CDR3 nucleotides read TGTGCCAGTAGTTCTGCAGCGGGAGGGCCCGTCTCGGCCAACGTCCTGACTTTC. As protein: CASSSAAGGPVSANVLTF. The entire variable domain, with the rest obtained from reference TRBV19 and TRBJ2-6, is as follows: DGGITQSPKYLFRKEGQNVTLSCEQNLNHDAMYWYRQDPGQGLRLIYYSQIVNDFQKGDIAEGYSVSREKKESFPLTVTSAQKNPTAFYLCASSSAAGGPVSANVLTFGAGSRLTVL.